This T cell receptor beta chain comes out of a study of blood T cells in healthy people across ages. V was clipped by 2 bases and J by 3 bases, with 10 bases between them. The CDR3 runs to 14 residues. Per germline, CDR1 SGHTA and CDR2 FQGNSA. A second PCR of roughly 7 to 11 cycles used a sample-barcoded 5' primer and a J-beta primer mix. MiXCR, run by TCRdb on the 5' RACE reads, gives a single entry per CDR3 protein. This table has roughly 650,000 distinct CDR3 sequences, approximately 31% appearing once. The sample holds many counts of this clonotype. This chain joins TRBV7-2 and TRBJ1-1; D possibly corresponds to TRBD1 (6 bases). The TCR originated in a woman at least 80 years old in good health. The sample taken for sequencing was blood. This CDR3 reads CASSLFPGDTEAFF. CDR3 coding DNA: TGTGCCAGCAGCTTATTTCCAGGGGACACTGAAGCTTTCTTT. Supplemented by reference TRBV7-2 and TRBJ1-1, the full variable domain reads GAGVSQSPSNKVTEKGKDVELRCDPISGHTALYWYRQSLGQGLEFLIYFQGNSAPDKSGLPSDRFSAERTGGSVSTLTIQRTQQEDSAVYLCASSLFPGDTEAFFGQGTRLTVV.